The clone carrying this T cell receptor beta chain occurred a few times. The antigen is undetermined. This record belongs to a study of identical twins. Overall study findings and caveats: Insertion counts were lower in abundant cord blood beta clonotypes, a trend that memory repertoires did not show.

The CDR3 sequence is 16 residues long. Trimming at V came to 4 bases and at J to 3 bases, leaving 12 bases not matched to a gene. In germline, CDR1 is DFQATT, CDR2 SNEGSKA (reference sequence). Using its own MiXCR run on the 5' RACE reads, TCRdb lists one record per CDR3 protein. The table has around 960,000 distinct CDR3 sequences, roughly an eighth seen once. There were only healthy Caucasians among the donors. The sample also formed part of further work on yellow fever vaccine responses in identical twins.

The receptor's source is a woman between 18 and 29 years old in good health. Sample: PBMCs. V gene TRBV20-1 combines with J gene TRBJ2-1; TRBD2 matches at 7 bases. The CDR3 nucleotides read TGCAGTGCTACTCGGACTAGTCCGGGATTCTACAATGAGCAGTTCTTC. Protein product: CSATRTSPGFYNEQFF.